A selection of T cell receptor beta chains follows, all from one sample in a study of blood T cells in healthy people across ages. TCRdb called the 5' RACE reads again in MiXCR, with one record for every CDR3 protein. Here the sample spans about 1.6 million distinct CDR3 sequences, about 31% being singletons. The specimen was blood. The origin of the receptors is a woman aged 30 to 39 in good health. The CDR3 runs from the conserved cysteine through the conserved F or W. The D gene is left open where the match is weak. A row's size may be missing; if present it is once, few, many or a size class.

-	TRBJ2-7	TRBV7-9	-	TGTGCCAGCAGCAACCCCCGGTTTGGTGTCATCGAGCAGTACTTC	CASSNPRFGVIEQYF
-	TRBJ1-2	TRBV27	-	TGTGCCAGCAGTTTAACGGGGGGGTTCGATGGCTACACCTTC	CASSLTGGFDGYTF
few	TRBJ2-1	TRBV12-3/TRBV12-4	TRBD2	TGTGCCAGCAGCCGAGATTTTGGACTAGCACCTCACAATGAGCAGTTCTTC	CASSRDFGLAPHNEQFF
few	TRBJ2-3	TRBV11-1	-	TGTGCCAGCAGCCTCTTAGCGGAGTTCAGCACAGATACGCAGTATTTT	CASSLLAEFSTDTQYF
-	TRBJ2-5	TRBV4-1	TRBD1	TGCGCCAGCAGCCTTCCAGGGGGCAGGAAGACCCAGTACTTC	CASSLPGGRKTQYF
-	TRBJ2-7	TRBV5-1	-	TGCGCCAGCAGCACGAGTTGGATAGCGGATCTTAATGTATACTGTTACGAGCAGTACTTC	CASSTSWIADLNVYCYEQYF
-	TRBJ2-1	TRBV4-2	-	TGTGCCAGCAGCCAAGAACAGGGCCTAGCGGAATACAATGAGCAGTTCTTC	CASSQEQGLAEYNEQFF
many	TRBJ2-3	TRBV13	TRBD2	TGTGCCAGCAGCTTCCCCGAAGCGGGGGCCGTCACAGATACGCAGTATTTT	CASSFPEAGAVTDTQYF
many	TRBJ2-4	TRBV12-3/TRBV12-4	TRBD2	TGTGCCAGCAGTCCCGGGATAGCGGGGCGTGACATTCAGTACTTC	CASSPGIAGRDIQYF
-	TRBJ2-7	TRBV20-1	-	TGCAGTGCCACCTGGGGAGTGGAGACCCGGTACTTC	CSATWGVETRYF
-	TRBJ2-2	TRBV2	TRBD2	TGTGCCGGCAGTGAAATAGCGGGAGGGCCAACCGGGGGGCTGTTTTTT	CAGSEIAGGPTGGLFF
-	TRBJ2-3	TRBV20-1	TRBD2	TGCAGTGCTAGGAGCGCGGGAGGTCCCTCTCTGGATACGCAGTATTTT	CSARSAGGPSLDTQYF
-	TRBJ1-1	TRBV11-1	-	TGTGCCGGCAGTTCCTCCCGGAGTGGGGGAAGCGTCGCTGAAGCTTTCTTT	CAGSSSRSGGSVAEAFF
many	TRBJ2-1	TRBV29-1	-	TGCAGCGTTGAATATCGACTCAGCTCCTACAATGAGCAGTTCTTC	CSVEYRLSSYNEQFF
many	TRBJ2-3	TRBV29-1	-	TGCAGCGTTGATGCATTGGCTCCCGGAAGGACAGATACGCAGTATTTT	CSVDALAPGRTDTQYF
many	TRBJ2-3	TRBV7-2	TRBD2	TGTGCCAGCAGCCCGACTAGCGGGGGGACCACAGATACGCAGTATTTT	CASSPTSGGTTDTQYF
many	TRBJ2-7	TRBV3-1	-	TGTGCCAGCAGCCAATACCGTGGGGGCGAGCAGTACTTC	CASSQYRGGEQYF
few	TRBJ1-5	TRBV20-1	-	TGCAGTGCTGCGAAGATGTCTTTCTGGGGCAATCAGCCCCAGCATTTT	CSAAKMSFWGNQPQHF
-	TRBJ2-5	TRBV28	-	TGTGCCAGCAGCCGCGAACTAGAGACCCAGTACTTC	CASSRELETQYF
-	TRBJ1-1	TRBV3-1	-	TGTGCCAGCAGCCCTAGGGGGGGTCGGATGAACACTGAAGCTTTCTTT	CASSPRGGRMNTEAFF
-	TRBJ2-1	TRBV6-2/TRBV6-3	-	TGTGCCAGCAGTCGCCCCAGGGAAGGCTCCTACAATGAGCAGTTCTTC	CASSRPREGSYNEQFF
-	TRBJ2-1	TRBV5-1	TRBD1	TGCGCCAGTTCGACAGGGGCGACCTACAATGAGCAGTTCTTC	CASSTGATYNEQFF
-	TRBJ2-5	TRBV6-6	-	TGTGCCAGCCAAACAGGGAATCAAGAGACCCAGTACTTC	CASQTGNQETQYF
once	TRBJ1-6	TRBV9	-	TGTGCCAGCAGCGCTGACAGTACTGGATCACCCCTCCACTTT	CASSADSTGSPLHF
few	TRBJ1-2	TRBV29-1	-	TGCAGCGTTGACCAGGGAGACTATGGCTACACCTTC	CSVDQGDYGYTF
-	TRBJ2-3	TRBV9	TRBD1	TGTGCCAGCAGCGTAGCTGGGACAGTAATAGATACGCAGTATTTT	CASSVAGTVIDTQYF
-	TRBJ2-1	TRBV20-1	-	TGCAGTGCGATCAGGGGACCGCCCTACAATGAGCAGTTCTTC	CSAIRGPPYNEQFF